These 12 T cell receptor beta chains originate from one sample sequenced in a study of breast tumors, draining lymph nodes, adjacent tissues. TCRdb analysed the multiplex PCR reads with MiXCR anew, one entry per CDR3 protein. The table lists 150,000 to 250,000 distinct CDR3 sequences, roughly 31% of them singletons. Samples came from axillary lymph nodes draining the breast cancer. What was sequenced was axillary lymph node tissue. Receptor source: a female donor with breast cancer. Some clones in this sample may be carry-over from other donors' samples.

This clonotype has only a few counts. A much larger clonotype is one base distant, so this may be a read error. CDR3 protein: CSASGRVNEPFF. CDR3 bases: TGCAGTGCTAGCGGGAGAGTCAATGAGCCGTTCTTC. The chain combines TRBV20-1 with TRBJ2-1; D is possibly TRBD2 (6 bases). CDR1 is DFQATT, CDR2 SNEGSKA, per germline (reference sequence). The CDR3 is 12 residues long.

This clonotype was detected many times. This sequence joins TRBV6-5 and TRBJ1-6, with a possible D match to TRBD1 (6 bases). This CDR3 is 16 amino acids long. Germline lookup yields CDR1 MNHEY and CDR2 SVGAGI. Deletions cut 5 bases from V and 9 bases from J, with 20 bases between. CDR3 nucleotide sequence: TGTGCCAGCAGTCGGTTTGGGGGCGCAGTTAGTTCACCCCTCCACTTT. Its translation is CASSRFGGAVSSPLHF.

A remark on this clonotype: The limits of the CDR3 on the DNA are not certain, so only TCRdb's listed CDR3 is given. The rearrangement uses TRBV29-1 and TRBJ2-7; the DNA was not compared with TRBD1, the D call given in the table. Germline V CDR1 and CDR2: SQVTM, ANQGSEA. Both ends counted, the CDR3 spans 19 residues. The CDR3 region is CSFVFLCRQGRGKGYEQYF.

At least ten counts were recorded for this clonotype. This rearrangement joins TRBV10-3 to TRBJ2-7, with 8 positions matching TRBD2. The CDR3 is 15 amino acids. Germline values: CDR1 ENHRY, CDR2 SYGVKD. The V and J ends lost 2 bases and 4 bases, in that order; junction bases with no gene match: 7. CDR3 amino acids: CAISEVSGRRYEQYF. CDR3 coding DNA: TGTGCCATCAGTGAGGTGAGCGGGAGAAGGTACGAGCAGTACTTC.

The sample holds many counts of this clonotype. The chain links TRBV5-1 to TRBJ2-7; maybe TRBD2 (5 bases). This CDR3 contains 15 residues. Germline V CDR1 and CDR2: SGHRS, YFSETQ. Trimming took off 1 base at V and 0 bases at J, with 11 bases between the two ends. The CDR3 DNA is TGCGCCAGCAGCTTGAGTGACTACCTCTCCTACGAGCAGTACTTC. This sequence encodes CASSLSDYLSYEQYF.

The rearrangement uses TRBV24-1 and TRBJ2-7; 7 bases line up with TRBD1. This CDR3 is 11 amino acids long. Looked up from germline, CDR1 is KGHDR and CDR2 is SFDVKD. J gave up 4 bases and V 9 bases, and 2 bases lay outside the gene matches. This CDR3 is CATQQGYEQYF. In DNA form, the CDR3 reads TGTGCCACCCAACAGGGGTACGAGCAGTACTTC.

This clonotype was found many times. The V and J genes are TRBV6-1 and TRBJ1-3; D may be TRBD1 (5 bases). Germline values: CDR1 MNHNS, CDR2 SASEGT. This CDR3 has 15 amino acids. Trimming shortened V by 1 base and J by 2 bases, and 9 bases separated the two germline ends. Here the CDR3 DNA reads TGTGCCAGCAGTGAAGTTAAGGGGCCTGGAAACACCATATATTTT. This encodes CASSEVKGPGNTIYF.

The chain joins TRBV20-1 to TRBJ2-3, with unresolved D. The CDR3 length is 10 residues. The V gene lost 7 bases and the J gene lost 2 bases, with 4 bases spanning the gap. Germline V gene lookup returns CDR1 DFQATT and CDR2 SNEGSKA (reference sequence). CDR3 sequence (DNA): TGCAGTGAGTCCACAGATACGCAGTATTTT. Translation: CSESTDTQYF.

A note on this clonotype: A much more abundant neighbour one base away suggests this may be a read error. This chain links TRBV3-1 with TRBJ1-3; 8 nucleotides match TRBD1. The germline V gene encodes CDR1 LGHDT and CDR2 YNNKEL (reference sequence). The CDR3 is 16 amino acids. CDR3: CASSLRTGMNGSTIYF. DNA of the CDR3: TGTGCCAGCAGCCTACGGACAGGGATGAATGGAAGCACCATATATTTT.

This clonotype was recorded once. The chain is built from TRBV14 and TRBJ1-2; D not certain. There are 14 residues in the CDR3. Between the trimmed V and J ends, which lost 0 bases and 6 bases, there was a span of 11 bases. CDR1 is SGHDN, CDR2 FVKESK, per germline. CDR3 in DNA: TGTGCCAGCAGCCAAGATTGGGGTGGGGATGGCTACACCTTC. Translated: CASSQDWGGDGYTF.

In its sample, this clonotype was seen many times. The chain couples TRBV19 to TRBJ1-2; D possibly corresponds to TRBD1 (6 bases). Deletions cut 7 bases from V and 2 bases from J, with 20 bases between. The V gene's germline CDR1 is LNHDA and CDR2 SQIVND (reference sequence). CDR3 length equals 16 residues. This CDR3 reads CASTLVSGGTNYGYTF. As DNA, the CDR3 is TGTGCCAGTACCCTGGTTAGTGGGGGCACCAACTATGGCTACACCTTC.

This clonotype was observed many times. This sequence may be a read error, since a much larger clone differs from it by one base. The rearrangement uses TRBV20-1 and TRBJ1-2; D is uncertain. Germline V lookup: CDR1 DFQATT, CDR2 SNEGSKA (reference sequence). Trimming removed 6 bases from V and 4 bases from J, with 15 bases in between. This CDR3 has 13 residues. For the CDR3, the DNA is TGCAGTGCCCTAGAGTATCTGGGCTATGGCTACACCTTC. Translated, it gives CSALEYLGYGYTF.